These T cell receptor beta chains were read from a single sample in a study of high-grade serous ovarian cancer treatment subgroups. The repertoire was sequenced with immunoSEQ multiplex PCR; TCRdb's copy has only in-frame clones and lacks some. Altogether approximately 6,600 clones are present, 75% to 85% being singletons, with the ten largest covering 6.7%. The sequencing sample was made of tumor tissue. These receptors originate from a human donor with high-grade serous ovarian cancer. CDR3s include the opening cysteine and the closing phenylalanine or tryptophan. A D gene is named only where the DNA matches it firmly. Expanded clones get a size class; other rows say once, few or many, or leave the size out.

clone_size	v_call	j_call	d_call	cdr3_nt	cdr3_aa
NA	TRBV30	TRBJ1-3	NA	TGTGCCTGGAGGATAAACAGTGGAAATGCCATATATTTT	CAWRINSGNAIYF
NA	TRBV27	TRBJ1-2	TRBD1	TGTGCCAGCAGTTTATCGACAGGGATGTTTGGCTACACCTTC	CASSLSTGMFGYTF
NA	TRBV4-3	TRBJ2-1	TRBD2	TGCGCCAGCAGCCTCAACCCCGGGGCGGGAGGACGCTACAATGAGCAGTTCTTC	CASSLNPGAGGRYNEQFF
few	TRBV19	TRBJ2-5	NA	TGTGCCAGTAGCCGTCTGGGAGAGACCCAGTACTTC	CASSRLGETQYF
NA	TRBV28	TRBJ2-4	NA	TGTGCCAGCAGCTTCCACGAGGGGGACATTCAGTACTTC	CASSFHEGDIQYF
NA	TRBV6-1	TRBJ1-1	TRBD1	TGTGCCAGCAGTGGGAACAGGGGGCGGTGGAACACTGAAGCTTTCTTT	CASSGNRGRWNTEAFF
NA	TRBV5-6	TRBJ2-5	NA	TGTGCCAGCAGCTTGAGGGGGGCGGTGGGGGCCGGGGCCCAGTACTTC	CASSLRGAVGAGAQYF
NA	TRBV6-1	TRBJ2-3	NA	TGTGCCAGCAGTGAAGCGCGAACAGGTGGGCAGTATTTT	CASSEARTGGQYF
few	TRBV7-3	TRBJ2-3	NA	TGTGCCAGCAGCCGATCGGGAGTGAACACAGATACGCAGTATTTT	CASSRSGVNTDTQYF
NA	TRBV28	TRBJ2-5	NA	TGTGCCAGCAGTCCCCCATCCGGGACAATGGATCCCCAGTACTTC	CASSPPSGTMDPQYF
NA	TRBV2	TRBJ1-2	NA	TGTGCCAGCAGTGTCAGGCAGGGCTACACCTTC	CASSVRQGYTF
NA	TRBV5-5	TRBJ2-7	NA	TGTGCCAGCAGCTCCAAGGACGAGCAGTACTTC	CASSSKDEQYF
NA	TRBV29-1	TRBJ2-5	NA	TGCAGCGTTGCCCGGCGGGACATCGTGTCCCAGTACTTC	CSVARRDIVSQYF
NA	TRBV14	TRBJ1-1	NA	TGTGCCAGCAGCCAAGCCTACAGAGGTTTGAGTGGAGCTTTCTTT	CASSQAYRGLSGAFF
few	TRBV28	TRBJ1-6	TRBD1	TGTGCCAGCAGTATCCAGGGACAGGTGGATTCACCCCTCCACTTT	CASSIQGQVDSPLHF
NA	TRBV9	TRBJ1-6	TRBD1	TGTGCCAGCAGCGCAGGGGACAGCCATTCACCCCTCCACTTT	CASSAGDSHSPLHF
NA	TRBV5-8	TRBJ2-1	TRBD2	TGTGCCAGCAGCTTCCGGACTAGCGGGAGGACGCTGCAGTTCTTC	CASSFRTSGRTLQFF
NA	TRBV19	TRBJ2-5	TRBD2	TGTGCCAGTACCGACAGGGTACTAGCGGGAGCACGGGAGCAGTACTTC	CASTDRVLAGAREQYF
few	TRBV7-2	TRBJ2-3	NA	TGTGCCAGCAGCCCCATGGGACGAGACACAGATACGCAGTATTTT	CASSPMGRDTDTQYF
few	TRBV19	TRBJ1-1	NA	TGTGCCAGTAGTATACAGAACACTGAAGCTTTCTTT	CASSIQNTEAFF
NA	TRBV7-9	TRBJ2-7	NA	TGTGCCAGCAGCTTGGGGGGAATCGGCGAGCAGTACTTC	CASSLGGIGEQYF
NA	TRBV7-3	TRBJ2-5	TRBD1	TGTGCCAGCAGTTCGACCCCGGGACAGAAAGAGACCCAGTACTTC	CASSSTPGQKETQYF
NA	TRBV28	TRBJ1-5	TRBD1	TGTGCCAGCAGTTTAGGGACAGGCCGCAATCAGCCCCAGCATTTT	CASSLGTGRNQPQHF
NA	TRBV20-1	TRBJ2-5	NA	TGCAGTGCCAGACCTGAAGAGACCCAGTACTTC	CSARPEETQYF
NA	TRBV7-9	TRBJ2-5	NA	TGTGCCAGCAGCTTAGCTCGTGGACAGATACAAGAGACCCAGTACTTC	CASSLARGQIQETQYF
few	TRBV5-1	TRBJ1-1	NA	TGCGCCAGCAGCTCACAGGGCGGGAACACTGAAGCTTTCTTT	CASSSQGGNTEAFF
NA	TRBV28	TRBJ1-2	TRBD1	TGTGCCAGCACCACGACAGGGGGTAACTATGGCTACACCTTC	CASTTTGGNYGYTF
once	TRBV4-2	TRBJ2-2	NA	TGTGCCAGCAGCCCCGGTCCCGACACCGGGGAGCTGTTTTTT	CASSPGPDTGELFF
NA	TRBV27	TRBJ2-7	NA	TGTGCCAGCAGTTTATCCGAAGAGTACGAGCAGTACTTC	CASSLSEEYEQYF
few	TRBV4-1	TRBJ2-7	TRBD2	TGCGCCAGCAGCCAAGATGGGGTAGCGGGTTACTACGAGCAGTACTTC	CASSQDGVAGYYEQYF
NA	TRBV5-4	TRBJ2-5	TRBD2	TGTGCCAGCAGCCCCGGACTAGCGGGAAGAGAGACCCAGTACTTC	CASSPGLAGRETQYF
NA	TRBV5-1	TRBJ2-1	TRBD1	TGCGCCAGCAGCTCACAGGGGGCAGGGGTGAATGAGCAGTTCTTC	CASSSQGAGVNEQFF
NA	TRBV19	TRBJ2-1	NA	TGTGCCAGTGGGCCCCGGCTAGGCTCCTACAATGAGCAGTTCTTC	CASGPRLGSYNEQFF
NA	TRBV5-1	TRBJ2-7	TRBD1	TGCGCCAGCAGCAAGGGACAGGGGGCCTACGAGCAGTACTTC	CASSKGQGAYEQYF
NA	TRBV6-5	TRBJ2-7	TRBD2	TGTGCCAGCAGTCGAGACCTAGCGGGAGGTAACGAGCAGTACTTC	CASSRDLAGGNEQYF
NA	TRBV28	TRBJ1-2	NA	TGTGCCAGCAGTTTAACCGGGCCGGGGTGGACCTTC	CASSLTGPGWTF
NA	TRBV9	TRBJ2-2	TRBD2	TGTGCCAGCAGCCCAACCGGGACTAGCGGGGGGGTGCTCGGGGAGCTGTTTTTT	CASSPTGTSGGVLGELFF